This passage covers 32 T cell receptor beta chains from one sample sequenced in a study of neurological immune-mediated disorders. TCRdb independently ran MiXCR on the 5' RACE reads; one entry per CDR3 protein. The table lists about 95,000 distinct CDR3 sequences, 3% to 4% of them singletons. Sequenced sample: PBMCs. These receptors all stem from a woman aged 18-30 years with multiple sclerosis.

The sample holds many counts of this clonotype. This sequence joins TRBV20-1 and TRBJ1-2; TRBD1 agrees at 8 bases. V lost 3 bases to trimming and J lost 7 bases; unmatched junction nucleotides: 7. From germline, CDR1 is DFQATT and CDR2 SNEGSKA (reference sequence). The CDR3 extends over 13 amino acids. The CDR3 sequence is CSASDRGLSGYTF. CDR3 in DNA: TGCAGTGCTAGCGACAGGGGACTATCTGGCTACACCTTC.

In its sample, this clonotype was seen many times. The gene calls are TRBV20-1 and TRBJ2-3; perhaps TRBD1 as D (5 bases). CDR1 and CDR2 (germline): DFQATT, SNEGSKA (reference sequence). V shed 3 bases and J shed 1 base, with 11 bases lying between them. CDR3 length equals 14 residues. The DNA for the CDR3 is TGCAGTGCTAGTTCCCAGGGTGGCACAGATACGCAGTATTTT. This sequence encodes CSASSQGGTDTQYF.

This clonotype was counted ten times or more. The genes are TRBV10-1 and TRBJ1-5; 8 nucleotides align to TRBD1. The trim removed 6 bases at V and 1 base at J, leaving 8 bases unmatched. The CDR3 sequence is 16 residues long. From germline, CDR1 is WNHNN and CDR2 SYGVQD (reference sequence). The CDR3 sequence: CASSVTDRASNQPQHF. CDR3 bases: TGCGCCAGCAGCGTCACGGACAGGGCCAGCAATCAGCCCCAGCATTTT.

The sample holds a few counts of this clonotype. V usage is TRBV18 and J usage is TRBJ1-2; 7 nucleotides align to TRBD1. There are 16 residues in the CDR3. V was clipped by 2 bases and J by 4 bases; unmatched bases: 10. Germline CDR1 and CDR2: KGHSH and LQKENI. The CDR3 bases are TGTGCCAGCTCACCAAACGACAGGGCCGCTTTCTATGGCTACACCTTC. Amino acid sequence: CASSPNDRAAFYGYTF.

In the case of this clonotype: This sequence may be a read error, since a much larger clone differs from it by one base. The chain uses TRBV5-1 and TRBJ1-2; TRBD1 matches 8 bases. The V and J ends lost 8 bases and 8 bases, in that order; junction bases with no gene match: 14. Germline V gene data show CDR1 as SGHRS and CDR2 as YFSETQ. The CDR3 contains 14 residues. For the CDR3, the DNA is TGCGCCAGGAGTCAAACGACAGGGGCGGGAGGCTACACCTTC. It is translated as CARSQTTGAGGYTF.

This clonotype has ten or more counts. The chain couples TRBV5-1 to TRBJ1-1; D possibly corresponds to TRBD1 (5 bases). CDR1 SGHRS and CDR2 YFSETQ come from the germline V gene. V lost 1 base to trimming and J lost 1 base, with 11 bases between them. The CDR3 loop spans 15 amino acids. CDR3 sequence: CASSLLGAGNTEAFF. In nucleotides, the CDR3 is TGCGCCAGCAGCTTGTTAGGGGCTGGGAACACTGAAGCTTTCTTT.

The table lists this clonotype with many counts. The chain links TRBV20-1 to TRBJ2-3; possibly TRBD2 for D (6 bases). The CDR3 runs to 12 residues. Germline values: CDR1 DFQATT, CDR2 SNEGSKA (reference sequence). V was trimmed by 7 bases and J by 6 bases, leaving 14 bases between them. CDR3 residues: CSVMAGGDTQYF. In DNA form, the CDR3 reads TGCAGTGTTATGGCCGGAGGGGATACGCAGTATTTT.

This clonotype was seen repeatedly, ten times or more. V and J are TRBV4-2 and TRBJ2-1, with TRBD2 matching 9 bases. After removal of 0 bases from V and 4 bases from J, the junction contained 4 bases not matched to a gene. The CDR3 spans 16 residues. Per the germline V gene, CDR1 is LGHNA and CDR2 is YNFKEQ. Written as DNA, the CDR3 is TGTGCCAGCAGCCAAGAGGTAACTAGCGGGTACAATGAGCAGTTCTTC. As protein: CASSQEVTSGYNEQFF.

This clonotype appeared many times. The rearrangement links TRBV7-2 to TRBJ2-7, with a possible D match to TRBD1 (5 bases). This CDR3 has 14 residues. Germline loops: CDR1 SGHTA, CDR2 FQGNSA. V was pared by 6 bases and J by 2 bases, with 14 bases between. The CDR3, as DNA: TGTGCCAGCAGTAAAGGGGCGGCCGCCTACGAGCAGTACTTC. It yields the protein CASSKGAAAYEQYF.

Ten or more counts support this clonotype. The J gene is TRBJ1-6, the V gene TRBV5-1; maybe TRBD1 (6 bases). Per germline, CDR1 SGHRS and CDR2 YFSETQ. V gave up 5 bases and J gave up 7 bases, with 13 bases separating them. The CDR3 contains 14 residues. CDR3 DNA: TGCGCCAGCAGTCCGGGCCAGGGGAATTCACCCCTCCACTTT. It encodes CASSPGQGNSPLHF.

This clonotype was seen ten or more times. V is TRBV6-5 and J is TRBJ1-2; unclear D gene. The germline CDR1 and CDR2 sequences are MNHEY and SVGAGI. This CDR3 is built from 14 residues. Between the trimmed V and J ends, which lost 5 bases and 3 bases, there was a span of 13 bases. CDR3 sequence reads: CASSPSLRDYGYTF. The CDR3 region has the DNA TGTGCCAGCAGTCCGTCTCTAAGGGACTATGGCTACACCTTC.

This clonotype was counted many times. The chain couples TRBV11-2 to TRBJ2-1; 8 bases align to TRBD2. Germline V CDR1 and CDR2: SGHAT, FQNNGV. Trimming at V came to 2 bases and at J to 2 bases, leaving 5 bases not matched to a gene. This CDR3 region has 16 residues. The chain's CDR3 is CASSLNERGPYNEQFF. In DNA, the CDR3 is TGTGCCAGCAGCTTAAATGAGCGGGGGCCCTACAATGAGCAGTTCTTC.

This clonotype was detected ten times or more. The CDR3 reads CASSLVWLAYQPQHF. CDR3 bases: TGTGCCAGCAGCTTAGTATGGTTGGCCTATCAGCCCCAGCATTTT. V is TRBV7-2 and J is TRBJ1-5, with D unresolved. The germline gives CDR1 SGHTA, CDR2 FQGNSA. V lost 1 base and J lost 5, with 12 bases in between. This CDR3 spans 15 amino acids. Based on the CDR3 plus reference TRBV7-2 and TRBJ1-5, the full variable domain is GAGVSQSPSNKVTEKGKDVELRCDPISGHTALYWYRQSLGQGLEFLIYFQGNSAPDKSGLPSDRFSAERTGGSVSTLTIQRTQQEDSAVYLCASSLVWLAYQPQHFGDGTRLSIL.

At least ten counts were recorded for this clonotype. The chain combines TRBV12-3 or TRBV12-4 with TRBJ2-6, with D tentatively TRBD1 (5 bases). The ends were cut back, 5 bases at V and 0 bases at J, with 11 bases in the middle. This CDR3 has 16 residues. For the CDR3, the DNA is TGTGCCAGCAGTCCCGACAGACACTCTGGGGCCAACGTCCTGACTTTC. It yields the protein CASSPDRHSGANVLTF.

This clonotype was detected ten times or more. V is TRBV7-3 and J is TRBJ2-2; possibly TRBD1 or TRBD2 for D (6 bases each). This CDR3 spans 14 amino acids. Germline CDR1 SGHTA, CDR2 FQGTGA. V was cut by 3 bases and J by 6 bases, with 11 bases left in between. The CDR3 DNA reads TGTGCCAGCAGCTTGGCAGGGGAGGCCGGGGAGCTGTTTTTT. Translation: CASSLAGEAGELFF.

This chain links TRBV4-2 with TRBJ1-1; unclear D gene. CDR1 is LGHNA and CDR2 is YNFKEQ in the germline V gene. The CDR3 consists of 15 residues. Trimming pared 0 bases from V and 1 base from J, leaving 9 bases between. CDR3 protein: CASSQDGLKNTEAFF. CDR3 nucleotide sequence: TGTGCCAGCAGCCAAGATGGACTCAAGAACACTGAAGCTTTCTTT.

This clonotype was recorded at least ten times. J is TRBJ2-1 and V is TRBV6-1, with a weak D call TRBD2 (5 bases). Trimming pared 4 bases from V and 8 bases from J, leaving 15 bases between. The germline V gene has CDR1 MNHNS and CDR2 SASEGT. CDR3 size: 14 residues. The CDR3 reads CASSGYSDSDEQFF. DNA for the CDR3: TGTGCCAGCAGTGGGTATAGCGACTCCGATGAGCAGTTCTTC.

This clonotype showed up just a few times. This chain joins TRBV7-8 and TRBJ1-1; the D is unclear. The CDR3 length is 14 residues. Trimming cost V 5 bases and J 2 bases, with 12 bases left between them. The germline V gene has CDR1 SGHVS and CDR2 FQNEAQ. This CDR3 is CASSPRAPNTEAFF. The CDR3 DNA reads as TGTGCCAGCAGCCCCCGGGCCCCCAACACTGAAGCTTTCTTT. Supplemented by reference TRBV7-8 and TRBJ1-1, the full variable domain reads GAGVSQSPRYKVAKRGQDVALRCDPISGHVSLFWYQQALGQGPEFLTYFQNEAQLDKSGLPSDRFFAERPEGSVSTLKIQRTQQEDSAVYLCASSPRAPNTEAFFGQGTRLTVV.

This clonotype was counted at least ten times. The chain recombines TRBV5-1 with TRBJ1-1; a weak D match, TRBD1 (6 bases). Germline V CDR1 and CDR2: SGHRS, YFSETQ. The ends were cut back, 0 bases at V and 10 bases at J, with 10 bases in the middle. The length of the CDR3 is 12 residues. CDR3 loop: CASSLVRGVAFF. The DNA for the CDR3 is TGCGCCAGCAGCTTGGTCAGGGGTGTAGCTTTCTTT.

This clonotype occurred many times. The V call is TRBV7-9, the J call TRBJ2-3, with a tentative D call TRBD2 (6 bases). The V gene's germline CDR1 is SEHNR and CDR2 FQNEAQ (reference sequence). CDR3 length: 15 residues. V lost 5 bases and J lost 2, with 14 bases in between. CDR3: CASSSHGGATDTQYF. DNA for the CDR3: TGTGCCAGCAGCAGCCATGGAGGGGCCACAGATACGCAGTATTTT.

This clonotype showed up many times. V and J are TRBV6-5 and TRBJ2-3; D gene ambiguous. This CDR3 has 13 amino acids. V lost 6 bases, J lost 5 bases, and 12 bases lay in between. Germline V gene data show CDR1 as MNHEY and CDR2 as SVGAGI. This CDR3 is CASSRIIGDTQYF. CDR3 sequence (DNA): TGTGCCAGCAGCCGTATTATTGGAGATACGCAGTATTTT.

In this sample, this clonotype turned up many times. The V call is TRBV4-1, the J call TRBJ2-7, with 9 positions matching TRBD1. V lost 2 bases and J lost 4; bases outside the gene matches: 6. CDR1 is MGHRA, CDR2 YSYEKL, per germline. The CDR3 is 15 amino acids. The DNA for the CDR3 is TGCGCCAGCAGCCAACTCCTTGGGACAGGGTACGAGCAGTACTTC. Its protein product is CASSQLLGTGYEQYF.

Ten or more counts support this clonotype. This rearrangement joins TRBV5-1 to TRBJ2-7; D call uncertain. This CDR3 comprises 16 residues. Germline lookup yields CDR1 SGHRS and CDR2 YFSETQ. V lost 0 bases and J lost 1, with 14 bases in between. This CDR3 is CASSLVPRHGSYEQYF. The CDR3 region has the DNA TGCGCCAGCAGCTTGGTACCGAGGCACGGGTCCTACGAGCAGTACTTC.

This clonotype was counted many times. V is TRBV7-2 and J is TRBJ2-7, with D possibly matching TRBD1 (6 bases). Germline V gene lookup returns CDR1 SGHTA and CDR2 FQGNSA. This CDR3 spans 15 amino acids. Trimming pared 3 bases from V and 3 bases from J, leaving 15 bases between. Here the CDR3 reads CASSFSTGISYEQYF. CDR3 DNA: TGTGCCAGCAGCTTTAGTACAGGGATAAGCTACGAGCAGTACTTC.

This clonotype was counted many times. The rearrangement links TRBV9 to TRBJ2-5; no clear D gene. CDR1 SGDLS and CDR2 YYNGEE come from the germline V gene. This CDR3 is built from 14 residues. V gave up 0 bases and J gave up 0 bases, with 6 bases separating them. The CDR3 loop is CASSVGLYQETQYF. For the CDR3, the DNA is TGTGCCAGCAGCGTAGGACTGTACCAAGAGACCCAGTACTTC.

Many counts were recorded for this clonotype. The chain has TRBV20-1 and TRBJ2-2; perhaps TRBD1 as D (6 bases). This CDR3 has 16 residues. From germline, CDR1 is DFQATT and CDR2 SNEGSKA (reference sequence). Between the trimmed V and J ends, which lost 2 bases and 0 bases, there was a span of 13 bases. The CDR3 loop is CSARRSGDTNTGELFF. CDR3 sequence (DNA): TGCAGTGCTAGAAGGTCCGGGGACACGAACACCGGGGAGCTGTTTTTT.

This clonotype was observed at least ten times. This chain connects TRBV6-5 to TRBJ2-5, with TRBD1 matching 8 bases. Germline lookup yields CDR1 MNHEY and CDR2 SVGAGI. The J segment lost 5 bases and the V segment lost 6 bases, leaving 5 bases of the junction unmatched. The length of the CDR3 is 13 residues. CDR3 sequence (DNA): TGTGCCAGCAGGCGGACAGGGACGGAGACCCAGTACTTC. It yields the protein CASRRTGTETQYF.

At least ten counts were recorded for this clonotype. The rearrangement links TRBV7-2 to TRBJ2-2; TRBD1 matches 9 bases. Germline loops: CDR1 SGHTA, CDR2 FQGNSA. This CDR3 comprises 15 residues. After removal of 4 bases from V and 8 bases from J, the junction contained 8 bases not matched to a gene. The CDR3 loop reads CASSSAWTGVGELFF. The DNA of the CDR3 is TGTGCCAGCAGCTCAGCCTGGACAGGGGTTGGGGAGCTGTTTTTT. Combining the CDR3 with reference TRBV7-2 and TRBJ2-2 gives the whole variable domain GAGVSQSPSNKVTEKGKDVELRCDPISGHTALYWYRQSLGQGLEFLIYFQGNSAPDKSGLPSDRFSAERTGGSVSTLTIQRTQQEDSAVYLCASSSAWTGVGELFFGEGSRLTVL.

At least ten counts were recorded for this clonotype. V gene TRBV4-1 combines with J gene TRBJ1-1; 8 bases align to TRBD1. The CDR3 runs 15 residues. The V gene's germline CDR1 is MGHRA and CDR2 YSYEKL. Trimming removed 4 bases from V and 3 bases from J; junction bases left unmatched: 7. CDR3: CASSPDDRGDTEAFF. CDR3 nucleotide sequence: TGCGCCAGCAGCCCCGATGACAGGGGCGACACTGAAGCTTTCTTT.

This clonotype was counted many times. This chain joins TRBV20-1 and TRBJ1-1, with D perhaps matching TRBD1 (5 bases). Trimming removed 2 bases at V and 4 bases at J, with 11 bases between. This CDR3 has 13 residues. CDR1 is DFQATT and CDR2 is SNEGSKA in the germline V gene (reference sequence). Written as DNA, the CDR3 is TGCAGTGCTAGACTGGGGCGAAGCACTGAAGCTTTCTTT. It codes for CSARLGRSTEAFF.

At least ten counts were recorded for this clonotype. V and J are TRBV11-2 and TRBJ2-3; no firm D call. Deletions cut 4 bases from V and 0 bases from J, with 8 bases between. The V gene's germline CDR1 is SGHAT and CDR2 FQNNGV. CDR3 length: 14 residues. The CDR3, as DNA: TGTGCCAGCAGCTGGCAGACTAGCACAGATACGCAGTATTTT. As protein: CASSWQTSTDTQYF.

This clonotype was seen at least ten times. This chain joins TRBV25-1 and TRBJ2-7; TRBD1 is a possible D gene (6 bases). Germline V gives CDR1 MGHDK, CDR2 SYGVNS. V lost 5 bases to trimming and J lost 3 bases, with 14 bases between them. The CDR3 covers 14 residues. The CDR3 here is CASSLTGLSYEQYF. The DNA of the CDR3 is TGTGCCAGCAGTTTAACAGGGTTAAGCTACGAGCAGTACTTC.